This T cell receptor (beta chain) was sequenced in a study of blood T cell repertoires in COVID-19. Study information: Acute and convalescent COVID-19 samples came from the United States, Italy and Spain. The cDNA or gDNA used as material had been derived from T cells, B-cell-depleted T cells, or PBMCs.

Original analysis: Quantification of nucleated cells was approximated via reference gene primer amplification. Sequencing was performed with immunoSEQ multiplex PCR; in TCRdb, only in-frame clones are kept and a portion is missing. V, J and clone size are those of that table, while D and trimming were read from the DNA. This table holds roughly 90,000 clones, around 86% found once. There are 13 residues in the CDR3. Germline values: CDR1 GTSNPN, CDR2 SVGIG (reference sequence). Germline trimming cut 4 bases from V and 5 bases from J; bases unmatched to any gene: 2. The material sequenced was peripheral blood. This chain joins TRBV30 and TRBJ2-1; 10 positions match TRBD2. This sequence originates from a human donor in a cohort sampled during active COVID-19. The CDR3 DNA follows: TGTGCCTGGACTAGCGGGGGAAACAATGAGCAGTTCTTC. Translating gives CAWTSGGNNEQFF. Full variable domain (rest looked up from reference TRBV30 and TRBJ2-1): SQTIHQWPATLVQPVGSPLSLECTVEGTSNPNLYWYRQAAGRGLQLLFYSVGIGQISSEVPQNLSASRPQDRQFILSSKKLLLSDSGFYLCAWTSGGNNEQFFGPGTRLTVL.